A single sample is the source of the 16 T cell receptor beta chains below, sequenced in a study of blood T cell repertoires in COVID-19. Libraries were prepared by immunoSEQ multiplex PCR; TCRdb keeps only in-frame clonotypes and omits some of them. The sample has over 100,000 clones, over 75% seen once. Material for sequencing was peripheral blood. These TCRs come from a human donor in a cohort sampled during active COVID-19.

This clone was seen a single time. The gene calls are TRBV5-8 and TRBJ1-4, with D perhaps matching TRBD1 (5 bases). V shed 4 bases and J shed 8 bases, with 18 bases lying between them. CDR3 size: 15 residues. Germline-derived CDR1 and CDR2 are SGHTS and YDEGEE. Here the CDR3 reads CASSPTRRGREKLFF. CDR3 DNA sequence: TGTGCCAGCAGCCCAACCAGAAGGGGTAGAGAAAAACTGTTTTTT.

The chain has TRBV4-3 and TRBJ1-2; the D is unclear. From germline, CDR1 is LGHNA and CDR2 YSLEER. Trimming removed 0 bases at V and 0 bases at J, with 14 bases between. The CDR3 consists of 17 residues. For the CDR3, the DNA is TGCGCCAGCAGCCAAGAAAGCGATGCCAGAGCTAACTATGGCTACACCTTC. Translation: CASSQESDARANYGYTF.

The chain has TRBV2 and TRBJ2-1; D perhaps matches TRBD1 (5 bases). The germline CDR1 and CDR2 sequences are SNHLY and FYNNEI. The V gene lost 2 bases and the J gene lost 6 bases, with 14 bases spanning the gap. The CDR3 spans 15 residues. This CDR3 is CASSEQGRAVNEQFF. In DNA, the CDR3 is TGTGCCAGCAGTGAACAGGGTCGGGCGGTCAATGAGCAGTTCTTC.

CDR3 loop: CASSYSTAGGGEKLFF. CDR3 in DNA: TGTGCCAGCAGTTACTCGACGGCAGGGGGCGGTGAAAAACTGTTTTTT. The gene calls are TRBV6-5 and TRBJ1-4; 8 nucleotides agree with TRBD1. Germline loops: CDR1 MNHEY, CDR2 SVGAGI. V was pared by 0 bases and J by 7 bases, with 7 bases of the junction left unmatched. This CDR3 has 16 residues.

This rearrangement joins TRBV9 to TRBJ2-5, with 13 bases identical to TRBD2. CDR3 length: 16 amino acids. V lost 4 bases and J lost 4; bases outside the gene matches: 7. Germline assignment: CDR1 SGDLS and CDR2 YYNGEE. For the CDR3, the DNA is TGTGCCAGCAGCCCAAGACTAGCGGGAGGACTAGAGACCCAGTACTTC. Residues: CASSPRLAGGLETQYF.

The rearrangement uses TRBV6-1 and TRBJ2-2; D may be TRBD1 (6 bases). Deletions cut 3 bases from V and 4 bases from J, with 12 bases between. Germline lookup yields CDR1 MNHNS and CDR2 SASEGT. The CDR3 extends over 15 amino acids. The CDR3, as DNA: TGTGCCAGCAGTGAGAGGACAGACTCCACCGGGGAGCTGTTTTTT. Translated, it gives CASSERTDSTGELFF.

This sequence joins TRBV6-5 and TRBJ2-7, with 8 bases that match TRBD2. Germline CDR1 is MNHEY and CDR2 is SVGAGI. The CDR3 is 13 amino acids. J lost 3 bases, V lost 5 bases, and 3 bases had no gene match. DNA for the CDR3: TGTGCCAGCAGTCGGAGCGGGAGCTACGAGCAGTACTTC. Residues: CASSRSGSYEQYF.

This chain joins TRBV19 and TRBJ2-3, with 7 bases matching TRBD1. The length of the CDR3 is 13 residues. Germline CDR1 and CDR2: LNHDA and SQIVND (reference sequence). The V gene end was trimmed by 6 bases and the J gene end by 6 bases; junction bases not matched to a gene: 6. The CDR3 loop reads CASRETGFDTQYF. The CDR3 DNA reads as TGTGCCAGTAGGGAGACAGGGTTCGATACGCAGTATTTT.

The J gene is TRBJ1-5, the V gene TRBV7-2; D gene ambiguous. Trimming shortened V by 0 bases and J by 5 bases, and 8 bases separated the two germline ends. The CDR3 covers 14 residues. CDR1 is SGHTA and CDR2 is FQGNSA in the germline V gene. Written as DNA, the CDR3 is TGTGCCAGCAGCTTAGCACCGAACTATCAGCCCCAGCATTTT. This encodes CASSLAPNYQPQHF.

The DNA for the CDR3 is TGTGCCACCAGATCAGGCGTAGCGGGAGGATCTAACACCGGGGAGCTGTTTTTT. This codes for CATRSGVAGGSNTGELFF. The genes are TRBV24-1 and TRBJ2-2, with 10 bases aligning to TRBD2. V lost 7 bases, J lost 2 bases, and 12 bases stayed unmatched. This CDR3 comprises 18 residues. The germline gives CDR1 KGHDR, CDR2 SFDVKD.

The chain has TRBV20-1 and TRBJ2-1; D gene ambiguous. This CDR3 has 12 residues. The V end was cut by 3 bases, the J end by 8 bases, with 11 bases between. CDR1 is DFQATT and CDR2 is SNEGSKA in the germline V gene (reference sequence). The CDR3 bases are TGCAGTGCTAGTGGTAGTAGCCATGAGCAGTTCTTC. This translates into CSASGSSHEQFF.

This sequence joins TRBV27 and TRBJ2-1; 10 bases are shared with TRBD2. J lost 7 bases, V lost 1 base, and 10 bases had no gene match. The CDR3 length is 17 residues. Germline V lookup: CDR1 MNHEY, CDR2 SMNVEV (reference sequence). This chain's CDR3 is CASSLFWASGRNNEQFF. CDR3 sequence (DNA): TGTGCCAGCAGTTTATTTTGGGCTAGCGGGAGAAATAATGAGCAGTTCTTC.

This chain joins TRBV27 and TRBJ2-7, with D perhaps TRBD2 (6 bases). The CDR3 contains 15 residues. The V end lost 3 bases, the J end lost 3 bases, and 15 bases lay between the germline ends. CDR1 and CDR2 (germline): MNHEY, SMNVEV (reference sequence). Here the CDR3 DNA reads TGTGCCAGCAGTTTGGGTGCGGGGAGCCTCTACGAGCAGTACTTC. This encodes CASSLGAGSLYEQYF.

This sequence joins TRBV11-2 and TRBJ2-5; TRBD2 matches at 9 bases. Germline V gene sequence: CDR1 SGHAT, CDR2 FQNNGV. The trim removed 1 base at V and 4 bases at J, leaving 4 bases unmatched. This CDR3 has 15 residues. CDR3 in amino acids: CASSLAPSGVETQYF. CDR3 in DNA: TGTGCCAGCAGCTTAGCTCCTAGCGGGGTAGAGACCCAGTACTTC.

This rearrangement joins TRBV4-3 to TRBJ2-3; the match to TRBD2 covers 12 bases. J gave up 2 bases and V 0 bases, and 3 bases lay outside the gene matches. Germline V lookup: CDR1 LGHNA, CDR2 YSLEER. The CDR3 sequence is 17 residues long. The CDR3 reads CASSQDLAGGLTDTQYF. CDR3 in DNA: TGCGCCAGCAGCCAAGATCTAGCGGGAGGGCTCACAGATACGCAGTATTTT.

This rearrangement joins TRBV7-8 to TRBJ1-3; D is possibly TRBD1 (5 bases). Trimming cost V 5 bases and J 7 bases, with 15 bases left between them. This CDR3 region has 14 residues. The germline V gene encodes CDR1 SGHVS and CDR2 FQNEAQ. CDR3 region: CASSPARVANTIYF. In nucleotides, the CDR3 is TGTGCCAGCAGCCCTGCCAGGGTCGCGAACACCATATATTTT.